The present T cell receptor beta chain was sequenced within a study of a mutant IDH1 vaccine in newly diagnosed glioma. About the study: Patients in the study were vaccinated eight times, receiving shots in weeks 1, 3, 5, 7, 11, 15, 19 and 23.

Produced via immunoSEQ multiplex PCR; TCRdb's table is partial and in-frame only. Of about 67,000 clones in the sample, over 75% were seen once. Time point given: week 23, last vaccination. What each vaccine dose contained was 300 ug of mutant IDH1 20-mer peptide, accompanied by topical imiquimod. To note about this clone: Its specificity is unknown.

The CDR3 length is 12 residues. The germline V gene has CDR1 SNHLY and CDR2 FYNNEI. With 6 bases removed from V and 9 bases from J, the gap between germline ends came to 12 bases. The clonotype comes from a man aged 18 to 29 with glioma. The chain has TRBV2 and TRBJ2-1; D may match TRBD1 or TRBD2 (5 bases each). The sample in question was PBMCs, obtained from a glioma patient whose treatment included an IDH1 peptide vaccine. CDR3 residues: CASRRTGTEQFF. The CDR3 bases are TGTGCCAGCAGAAGAACCGGGACTGAGCAGTTCTTC.